This T cell receptor beta chain stems from a study of human T cells and chemical hapten exposure. TCRdb independently ran MiXCR on the RACE reads; one entry per CDR3 protein. The sample gives tens of thousands of distinct CDR3 sequences, approximately 9% of which show up once; roughly 3.8% is in the top ten. Documented time point: patch test 2, 6 weeks after DPC sensitization. Treatment indicated: therapeutic diphenylcyclopropenone sensitization with weekly scalp DPC. Only after blood had been drawn was each patch test applied. Deletions cut 4 bases from V and 1 base from J, with 19 bases between. The CDR3 is made up of 17 amino acids. CDR1 is MNHEY and CDR2 is SVGEGT in the germline V gene.

Sequences were derived from whole blood, sampled in connection with sensitization to the hapten diphenylcyclopropenone (DPC). The rearrangement joins TRBV6-2 or TRBV6-3 to TRBJ1-1, with a possible D match to TRBD1 (5 bases). This TCR was recovered from a woman aged 45-59 years with alopecia areata. Some clones in this sample may be carry-over from other donors' samples. The CDR3 loop is CASSFRTPNQRNTEAFF. As DNA, the CDR3 is TGTGCCAGCAGTTTCCGGACACCCAATCAGAGGAACACTGAAGCTTTCTTT.